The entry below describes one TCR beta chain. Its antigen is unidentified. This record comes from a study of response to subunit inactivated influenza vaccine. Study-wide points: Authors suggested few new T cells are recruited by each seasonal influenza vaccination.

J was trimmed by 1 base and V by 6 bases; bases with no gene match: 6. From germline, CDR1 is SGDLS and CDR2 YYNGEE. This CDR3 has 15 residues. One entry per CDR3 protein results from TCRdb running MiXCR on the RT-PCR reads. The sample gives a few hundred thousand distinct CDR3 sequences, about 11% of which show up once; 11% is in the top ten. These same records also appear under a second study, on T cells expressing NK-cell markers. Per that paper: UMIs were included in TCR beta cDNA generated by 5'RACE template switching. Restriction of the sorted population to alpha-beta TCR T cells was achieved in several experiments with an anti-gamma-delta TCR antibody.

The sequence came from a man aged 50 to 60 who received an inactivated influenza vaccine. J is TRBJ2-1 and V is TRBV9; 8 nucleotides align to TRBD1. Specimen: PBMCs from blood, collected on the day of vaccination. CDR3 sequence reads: CASTRGLGSYNEQFF. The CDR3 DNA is TGTGCCAGCACCAGGGGGCTGGGGTCCTACAATGAGCAGTTCTTC.